The 27 T cell receptor beta chains given below trace back to one sample, sequenced in a study of T cells after yellow fever vaccination (dated by TCRdb to the late 2010s). Library creation used 5' RACE. The instrument given in TCRdb is Illumina HiSeq 2500. TCRdb reprocessed the public reads (quality trimming at Q25 with fastp, clone calling with MiXCR) and kept in-frame beta chains. Rows are combined by CDR3 protein, so each entry shows the most common genes and DNA. The sample contains a few hundred thousand distinct CDR3 sequences, 6.8% of them found a single time. 15% to 20% of the sample lies in the top ten. The intended sense of this specimen's treatment or condition label: live attenuated yellow fever vaccine strain. This specimen was PBMCs, taken approximately 47 days after the first yellow fever vaccination. These receptors were collected from a man aged 18-30 years who received the YFV17D yellow fever vaccine.

This chain uses TRBV30 with TRBJ2-1, with D maybe TRBD2 (7 bases). The CDR3 sequence is 16 residues long. Germline CDR1 is GTSNPN and CDR2 is SVGIG (reference sequence). Trimming left V 3 bases short and J 6 bases short, with 21 bases between. CDR3 sequence: CAWSVGGLLRTNEQFF. DNA for the CDR3: TGTGCCTGGAGCGTCGGGGGGCTACTTCGGACCAATGAGCAGTTCTTC.

This clonotype was seen repeatedly, ten times or more. This rearrangement joins TRBV27 to TRBJ1-1; 11 positions match TRBD1. After removal of 2 bases from V and 6 bases from J, the junction contained 5 bases not matched to a gene. The CDR3 runs to 15 residues. Germline V CDR1 and CDR2: MNHEY, SMNVEV (reference sequence). CDR3 region: CASSLRDRGMPEAFF. CDR3 coding DNA: TGTGCCAGCAGTTTACGGGACAGGGGGATGCCTGAAGCTTTCTTT.

The chain joins TRBV29-1 to TRBJ2-7; 7 nucleotides match TRBD2. The length of the CDR3 is 13 residues. The J segment lost 4 bases and the V segment lost 1 base, leaving 4 bases of the junction unmatched. Germline V lookup: CDR1 SQVTM, CDR2 ANQGSEA. CDR3 protein: CSVEGGREYEQYF. CDR3 sequence (DNA): TGCAGCGTTGAAGGTGGGCGGGAGTACGAGCAGTACTTC.

This clonotype appeared many times. The chain combines TRBV7-2 with TRBJ2-3; D is unclear. Germline V gene sequence: CDR1 SGHTA, CDR2 FQGNSA. The CDR3 loop spans 11 amino acids. V gave up 7 bases and J gave up 8 bases, with 10 bases separating them. CDR3 coding DNA: TGTGCCAGCAAACAACCGGGTACGCAGTATTTT. Encoded protein: CASKQPGTQYF.

This chain joins TRBV19 and TRBJ1-5, with no clear D. The CDR3 covers 19 residues. Between the trimmed V and J ends, which lost 1 base and 2 bases, there was a span of 21 bases. Germline values: CDR1 LNHDA, CDR2 SQIVND (reference sequence). The CDR3 protein is CASSIGKVRRRIGNQPQHF. CDR3 in DNA: TGTGCCAGTAGTATAGGTAAGGTAAGGAGGCGAATCGGCAATCAGCCCCAGCATTTT.

The chain links TRBV7-2 to TRBJ2-1, with D possibly called TRBD1 or TRBD2 (5 bases each). The CDR3 runs to 14 residues. The V end was cut by 5 bases, the J end by 10 bases, with 18 bases between. CDR1 is SGHTA and CDR2 is FQGNSA in the germline V gene. The CDR3 coding sequence is TGTGCCAGCAGCCGAGGGACCAGGGTTTCGGAGCAGTTCTTC. Its protein is CASSRGTRVSEQFF.

The CDR3 sequence is CAWSHGGSYEQYF. In nucleotides, the CDR3 is TGTGCCTGGAGTCACGGGGGCTCGTACGAGCAGTACTTC. The J gene is TRBJ2-7, the V gene TRBV30; TRBD1 or TRBD2 may be the D gene (6 bases each). V was pared by 2 bases and J by 4 bases, with 12 bases between. Germline lookup yields CDR1 GTSNPN and CDR2 SVGIG (reference sequence). The CDR3 contains 13 residues.

This clonotype came up a few times. The rearrangement joins TRBV7-2 to TRBJ2-5; 9 nucleotides align to TRBD1. Germline V CDR1 and CDR2: SGHTA, FQGNSA. V lost 4 bases and J lost 1; bases outside the gene matches: 1. This CDR3 has 14 residues. CDR3 sequence: CASSWDRVQETQYF. The CDR3, as DNA: TGTGCCAGCAGCTGGGACAGGGTCCAAGAGACCCAGTACTTC.

J is TRBJ1-1 and V is TRBV29-1; D gene ambiguous. Trimming stripped 4 bases from V and 1 base from J, with 7 bases between. CDR3 size: 12 residues. Germline V lookup: CDR1 SQVTM, CDR2 ANQGSEA. The CDR3 here is CSVGSPNTEAFF. CDR3 nucleotide sequence: TGCAGCGTTGGATCCCCGAACACTGAAGCTTTCTTT.

V is TRBV5-4 and J is TRBJ2-5, with 13 positions matching TRBD2. Germline assignment: CDR1 SGHNT and CDR2 YYREEE (reference sequence). The CDR3 sequence is 14 residues long. V lost 7 bases to trimming and J lost 5 bases; unmatched junction nucleotides: 5. The CDR3: CASGTSGVLETQYF. As DNA, the CDR3 is TGTGCCAGCGGGACTAGCGGGGTTCTTGAGACCCAGTACTTC.

This rearrangement joins TRBV5-6 to TRBJ1-5; no clear D gene. V was clipped by 0 bases and J by 6 bases, with 13 bases between them. CDR1 and CDR2 from the germline V gene are SGHDT and YYEEEE. CDR3 length: 15 amino acids. The CDR3 sequence is CASSLANSPSQPQHF. As DNA, the CDR3 is TGTGCCAGCAGCTTGGCCAACAGTCCAAGTCAGCCCCAGCATTTT.

This clonotype has a count of ten or more. The chain is built from TRBV7-2 and TRBJ2-5, with no clear D. Deletions cut 4 bases from V and 4 bases from J, with 16 bases between. Germline CDR1 and CDR2: SGHTA and FQGNSA. The CDR3 sequence is 15 residues long. In DNA form, the CDR3 reads TGTGCCAGCAGCTCCACCCCCACAGTTTTAGAGACCCAGTACTTC. Translated: CASSSTPTVLETQYF.

This clonotype was seen more than once but under ten times. The V and J genes are TRBV7-9 and TRBJ2-1; D gene uncertain. V was cut by 5 bases and J by 7 bases, with 9 bases left in between. This CDR3 spans 12 amino acids. CDR1 SEHNR and CDR2 FQNEAQ come from the germline V gene (reference sequence). DNA of the CDR3: TGTGCCAGCAGCCCCGTTGGGAATGAGCAGTTCTTC. It codes for CASSPVGNEQFF.

This clonotype came up a few times. The gene calls are TRBV15 and TRBJ2-1; D unresolved. Germline V gene sequence: CDR1 LNHNV, CDR2 YYDKDF (reference sequence). V lost 1 base and J lost 4, with 8 bases in between. This CDR3 region has 14 residues. The CDR3 here is CATSRVDRYNEQFF. In DNA, the CDR3 is TGTGCCACCAGCAGAGTCGATAGATACAATGAGCAGTTCTTC.

This clonotype was recorded many times. This chain links TRBV5-1 with TRBJ2-2; no reliable D call. From germline, CDR1 is SGHRS and CDR2 YFSETQ. This CDR3 is built from 14 residues. V lost 3 bases and J lost 1, with 7 bases in between. CDR3 nucleotides: TGCGCCAGCAGCTGGAGAGTGAACACCGGGGAGCTGTTTTTT. Amino acid sequence: CASSWRVNTGELFF.

This chain connects TRBV4-3 to TRBJ1-2; possible D gene TRBD1, 5 bases. The CDR3 spans 14 residues. V was cut by 0 bases and J by 2 bases, with 7 bases left in between. Germline-derived CDR1 and CDR2 are LGHNA and YSLEER. The CDR3 protein is CASSQDTGNYGYTF. CDR3 DNA: TGCGCCAGCAGCCAAGATACAGGAAACTATGGCTACACCTTC.

This clonotype was recorded many times. The chain is built from TRBV7-8 and TRBJ2-2; D is perhaps TRBD1 (5 bases). The CDR3 totals 13 residues. Germline V gives CDR1 SGHVS, CDR2 FQNEAQ. V was trimmed by 1 base and J by 6 bases, leaving 6 bases between them. CDR3 nucleotides: TGTGCCAGCAGCTTAGTGGGGCCCGGGGAGCTGTTTTTT. It codes for CASSLVGPGELFF.

This clonotype was picked up a small number of times. The rearrangement uses TRBV4-3 and TRBJ2-1; D ambiguous. Trimming left V 0 bases short and J 3 bases short, with 9 bases between. This CDR3 has 15 amino acids. Per germline, CDR1 LGHNA and CDR2 YSLEER. The CDR3 DNA reads as TGCGCCAGCAGCCAAGACACCTCGGGCTACAATGAGCAGTTCTTC. Translation gives CASSQDTSGYNEQFF.

This clonotype was seen more than once but under ten times. The chain employs TRBV6-6 and TRBJ2-7, with D maybe TRBD1 (5 bases). The germline V gene encodes CDR1 MNHNY and CDR2 SVGAGI (reference sequence). This CDR3 region has 13 residues. Trimming cost V 2 bases and J 2 bases, with 7 bases left between them. The CDR3 protein is CASSYPGTYEQYV. The CDR3 DNA is TGTGCCAGCAGTTACCCAGGGACCTACGAGCAGTACGTC.

Only a few counts were recorded for this clonotype. The chain has TRBV4-3 and TRBJ2-6; no clear D. The CDR3 contains 16 residues. V shed 0 bases and J shed 0 bases, with 6 bases lying between them. Germline V gene data show CDR1 as LGHNA and CDR2 as YSLEER. CDR3 protein: CASSQEGPSGANVLTF. The DNA of the CDR3 is TGCGCCAGCAGCCAAGAAGGCCCCTCTGGGGCCAACGTCCTGACTTTC.

The chain recombines TRBV7-9 with TRBJ1-1; TRBD1 is a possible D gene (5 bases). The length of the CDR3 is 15 residues. Germline CDR1 is SEHNR and CDR2 is FQNEAQ (reference sequence). V lost 1 base and J 3 bases, leaving 12 bases between the germline ends. The CDR3 coding sequence is TGTGCCAGCAGCTTAGAGGGACGGAGTGACACTGAAGCTTTCTTT. The encoded protein is CASSLEGRSDTEAFF.

This clonotype was seen more than once but under ten times. V usage is TRBV7-8 and J usage is TRBJ2-1, with D perhaps matching TRBD1 (5 bases). The CDR3 runs 14 residues. V dropped 3 bases and J dropped 2 bases, with 8 bases sitting between them. Per the germline V gene, CDR1 is SGHVS and CDR2 is FQNEAQ. The CDR3 region is CASSFDRPYNEQFF. Here the CDR3 DNA reads TGTGCCAGCAGCTTCGACAGACCCTACAATGAGCAGTTCTTC.

The gene calls are TRBV20-1 and TRBJ2-4; 15 bases fit TRBD2. The CDR3 is 19 residues long. Germline V gene data show CDR1 as DFQATT and CDR2 as SNEGSKA (reference sequence). V dropped 4 bases and J dropped 0; count of bases not matched to a gene: 10. This chain's CDR3 is CSATPGTSGGFLAKNIQYF. In DNA form, the CDR3 reads TGCAGTGCTACCCCAGGGACTAGCGGGGGGTTTTTAGCCAAAAACATTCAGTACTTC.

The chain employs TRBV10-3 and TRBJ2-3, with D unclear. The CDR3 consists of 14 residues. V lost 0 bases to trimming and J lost 2 bases, with 6 bases between them. Germline CDR1 reads ENHRY; CDR2 reads SYGVKD. CDR3 nucleotide sequence: TGTGCCATCAGTGAGTCGGGGAACACAGATACGCAGTATTTT. This translates into CAISESGNTDTQYF.

This clonotype was seen at least ten times. The chain combines TRBV20-1 with TRBJ1-1; D perhaps matches TRBD1 (6 bases). The V end lost 7 bases, the J end lost 0 bases, and 15 bases lay between the germline ends. The CDR3 contains 14 residues. Germline lookup yields CDR1 DFQATT and CDR2 SNEGSKA (reference sequence). CDR3 sequence: CSVRRGVMNTEAFF. CDR3 bases: TGCAGTGTTCGAAGGGGGGTCATGAACACTGAAGCTTTCTTT.

V usage is TRBV6-1 and J usage is TRBJ2-5; no clear D. V was trimmed by 6 bases and J by 2 bases, leaving 13 bases between them. This CDR3 is 14 amino acids long. Germline lookup yields CDR1 MNHNS and CDR2 SASEGT. The CDR3 DNA follows: TGTGCCAGCAGGCACGGGTCTGGACAAGAGACCCAGTACTTC. Protein sequence: CASRHGSGQETQYF.

This chain links TRBV7-2 with TRBJ1-3; D is unclear. In germline, CDR1 is SGHTA, CDR2 FQGNSA. This CDR3 spans 15 amino acids. Deletions cut 2 bases from V and 1 base from J, with 9 bases between. This CDR3 reads CASSLFGGSGNTIYF. The CDR3 DNA is TGTGCCAGCAGCTTATTTGGTGGGTCTGGAAACACCATATATTTT.